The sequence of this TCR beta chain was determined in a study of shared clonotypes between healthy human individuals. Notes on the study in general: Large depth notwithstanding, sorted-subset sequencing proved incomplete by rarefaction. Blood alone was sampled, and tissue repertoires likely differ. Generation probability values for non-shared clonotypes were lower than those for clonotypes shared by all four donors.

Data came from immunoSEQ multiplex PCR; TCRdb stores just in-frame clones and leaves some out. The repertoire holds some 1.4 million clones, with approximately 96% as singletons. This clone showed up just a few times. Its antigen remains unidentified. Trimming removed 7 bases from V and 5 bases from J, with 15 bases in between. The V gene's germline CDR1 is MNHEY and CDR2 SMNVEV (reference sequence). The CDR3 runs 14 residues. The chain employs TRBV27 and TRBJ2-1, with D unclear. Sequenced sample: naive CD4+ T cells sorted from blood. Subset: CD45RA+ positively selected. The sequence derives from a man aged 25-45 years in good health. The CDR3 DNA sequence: TGTGCCAGCAAATGGTCTCAGGCAAACAATGAGCAGTTCTTC. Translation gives CASKWSQANNEQFF.